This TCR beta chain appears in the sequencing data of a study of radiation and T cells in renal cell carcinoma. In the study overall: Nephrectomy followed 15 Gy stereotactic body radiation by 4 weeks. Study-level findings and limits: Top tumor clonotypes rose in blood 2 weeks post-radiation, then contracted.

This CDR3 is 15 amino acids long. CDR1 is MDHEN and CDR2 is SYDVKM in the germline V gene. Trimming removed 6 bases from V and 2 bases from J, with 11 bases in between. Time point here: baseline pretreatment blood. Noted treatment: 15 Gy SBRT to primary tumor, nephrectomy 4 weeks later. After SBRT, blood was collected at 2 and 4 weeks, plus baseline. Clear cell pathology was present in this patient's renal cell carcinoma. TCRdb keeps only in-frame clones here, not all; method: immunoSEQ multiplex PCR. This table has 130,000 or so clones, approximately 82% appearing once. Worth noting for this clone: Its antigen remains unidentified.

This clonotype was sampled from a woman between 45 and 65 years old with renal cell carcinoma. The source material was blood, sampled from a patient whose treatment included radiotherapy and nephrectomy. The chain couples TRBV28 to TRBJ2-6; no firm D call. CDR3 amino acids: CASSPRVAGANVLTF. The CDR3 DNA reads TGTGCCAGCAGCCCTAGGGTTGCTGGGGCCAACGTCCTGACTTTC.